Listed below are T cell receptor beta chains from one sample, sequenced in a study of blood T cell repertoires in COVID-19. Method: immunoSEQ multiplex PCR; TCRdb's copy keeps in-frame clones and lacks some. The sample lists fewer than 200,000 clones, 88% occurring once. Sequencing was carried out using PBMCs or T cells enriched from blood (not recorded which). Source of these receptors: a woman younger than 30 who had recovered from COVID-19. Both conserved end residues are part of each CDR3. Fields, in order: D gene, J gene, V gene, clone size, CDR3 DNA, CDR3 protein. A D gene is named only where the DNA matches it firmly. Size values are once, few and many counts, or a class for expanded clones, and some rows have none.

NA TRBJ1-2 TRBV5-1 NA TGCGCCAGCAGCTTATCACGGGACTCCGGTCATGGCTACACCTTC CASSLSRDSGHGYTF
TRBD2 TRBJ2-1 TRBV7-2 NA TGTGCCAGCAGCTTAATAGCGGGGGCCTACAATGAGCAGTTCTTC CASSLIAGAYNEQFF
NA TRBJ1-5 TRBV7-2 NA TGTGCCAGCAGCCCCTTCGGGGGACAGCCCCAGCATTTT CASSPFGGQPQHF
TRBD1 TRBJ2-7 TRBV25-1 NA TGTGCCAGCAGTAATGGACAGGGGGGCTACGAGCAGTACTTC CASSNGQGGYEQYF
NA TRBJ1-5 TRBV18 NA TGTGCCAGCTCACCCCCGGGGGGTAAGGGTCAGCCCCAGCATTTT CASSPPGGKGQPQHF
TRBD1 TRBJ1-6 TRBV19 NA TGTGCCAGTAGTCACAGGGGAAAGGATTCACCCCTCCACTTT CASSHRGKDSPLHF
NA TRBJ2-7 TRBV28 NA TGTGCCAGCACCTTCGGGGTCTACGAGCAGTACTTC CASTFGVYEQYF
NA TRBJ1-5 TRBV4-2 NA TGTGCCAGCAGCGGCGCATACGGCAGGCAAAATCAGCCCCAGCATTTT CASSGAYGRQNQPQHF
TRBD2 TRBJ2-1 TRBV4-1 NA TGCGCCAGCAGCCAAGATAAGGCGCGGGGGGAAAAAGCACCGTTCTTC CASSQDKARGEKAPFF
NA TRBJ2-7 TRBV28 NA TGTGCCAGCAGTTTTGGGTCTGGCAGGGAGCAGTACTTC CASSFGSGREQYF
TRBD2 TRBJ2-7 TRBV10-3 NA TGTGCCAGCAACCCTAGCGGGGGAAACTACGAGCAGTACTTC CASNPSGGNYEQYF
NA TRBJ1-4 TRBV30 NA TGTGCCTGGAGTGTACGAGGGGGGGCTGAAAAACTGTTTTTT CAWSVRGGAEKLFF
NA TRBJ2-1 TRBV7-3 NA TGTGCCAGCAGCCCCCAAGGGGCCAATGAGCAGTTCTTC CASSPQGANEQFF
TRBD2 TRBJ2-1 TRBV6-2/TRBV6-3 NA TGTGCCAGCAGTGACCTAGCGGGAAGCAATGAGCAGTTCTTC CASSDLAGSNEQFF
NA TRBJ1-3 TRBV5-8 NA TGTGCCAGCAGCTTGAGAGCGCCGACAGGCTCTGGAAACACCATATATTTT CASSLRAPTGSGNTIYF
NA TRBJ2-5 TRBV3-1/TRBV3-2 NA TGTGCCAGCAGCCAAGGCGGCAGCCTTGAGGGGACCCAGTACTTC CASSQGGSLEGTQYF
TRBD2 TRBJ2-1 TRBV10-3 NA TGTGCCATCAGTGAGACCAGCGCCGGGACTAGCGGGAGAGAAGGTTCCTACAATGAGCAGTTCTTC CAISETSAGTSGREGSYNEQFF
TRBD2 TRBJ2-1 TRBV7-2 NA TGTGCCAGCAGGAATTATCTAGCGGGATACAATGAGCAGTTCTTC CASRNYLAGYNEQFF
NA TRBJ1-5 TRBV6-5 NA TGTGCCAGCACCTCCTCCGGGGGCAATCAGCCCCAGCATTTT CASTSSGGNQPQHF
NA TRBJ1-3 TRBV15 NA TGTGCCACCAGCGCGAGTCCGGGTCCCTTCTCTGGAAACACCATATATTTT CATSASPGPFSGNTIYF
TRBD2 TRBJ2-1 TRBV19 NA TGTGCCAGTACGGGCGGGAGCTCCTACAATGAGCAGTTCTTC CASTGGSSYNEQFF
NA TRBJ2-7 TRBV11-3 NA TGTGCCAGCATCAACCCTGAACGGGACAAACCCTACGAGCAGTACTTC CASINPERDKPYEQYF
NA TRBJ1-1 TRBV6-4 NA TGTGCCAGCAGCCCACACGCTGCAGGGACTGAAGCTTTCTTT CASSPHAAGTEAFF
NA TRBJ2-1 TRBV5-5 NA TGTGCCAGCAGCCCTAACAGGAATCCGATCTATGAGCAGTTCTTC CASSPNRNPIYEQFF
TRBD1 TRBJ2-5 TRBV7-2 NA TGTGCCAGCAGCTTAGTATTTTCGGGACAGGGACTCGCAGCCCAGTACTTC CASSLVFSGQGLAAQYF
NA TRBJ1-1 TRBV19 NA TGTGCCAGTAGTTCCCAGGGCAGGGGAAGAACTTATGACACTGAAGCTTTCTTT CASSSQGRGRTYDTEAFF
NA TRBJ1-5 TRBV28 NA TGTGCCAGCAGTTTTGAGGGCGCGGGGCAGCCCCAGCATTTT CASSFEGAGQPQHF
TRBD1 TRBJ1-4 TRBV5-1 NA TGCGCCAGCAGCCCATCGGGACAGGGGGCGCATGAAAAACTGTTTTTT CASSPSGQGAHEKLFF
NA TRBJ2-5 TRBV9 NA TGTGCCAGCAGCGAGGGGTCAGCCCGGACCCAGTACTTC CASSEGSARTQYF
NA TRBJ2-2 TRBV4-1 NA TGCGCCAGCAGCCAAGAGGGGGGGCTCTTCACCGGGGAGCTGTTTTTT CASSQEGGLFTGELFF
NA TRBJ2-3 TRBV18 NA TGTGCCAGCTCGCCCGAAAGATCACAGACGCAGTATTTT CASSPERSQTQYF
NA TRBJ2-3 TRBV29-1 NA TGCAGCGTACCGGGTGGGAGCGCAGATACGCAGTATTTT CSVPGGSADTQYF
TRBD1 TRBJ1-3 TRBV7-2 NA TGTGCCAGCAGCCCCCGCGTAGGGGGCACTGGAAACACCATATATTTT CASSPRVGGTGNTIYF
NA TRBJ1-1 TRBV6-2/TRBV6-3 NA TGTGCCAGCAGTTTCCTCCAGACGGAGCCGAACACTGAAGCTTTCTTT CASSFLQTEPNTEAFF
TRBD1 TRBJ2-7 TRBV19 once TGTGCCAGTAGTAGTACAGGGGGCTACGAGCAGTACTTC CASSSTGGYEQYF
NA TRBJ2-1 TRBV2 NA TGTGCCAGCAGGATTGGCGGGACCCGCAACAATGAGCAGTTCTTC CASRIGGTRNNEQFF
TRBD2 TRBJ2-1 TRBV4-2 NA TGTGCCAGCAGCCAAGAAGCGGGGAGCGGGAGGTACAATGAGCAGTTCTTC CASSQEAGSGRYNEQFF
TRBD1 TRBJ1-5 TRBV7-2 NA TGTGCCAGCAGCTCAAGGACAGGGGCGGATCAGCCCCAGCATTTT CASSSRTGADQPQHF
NA TRBJ1-1 TRBV29-1 NA TGCAGCGTCTCCAGAGGAAACACTGAAGCTTTCTTT CSVSRGNTEAFF
TRBD2 TRBJ2-7 TRBV12-3/TRBV12-4 NA TGTGCCAGCAGCGGGGGACTAGTTTACGAGCAGTACTTC CASSGGLVYEQYF
NA TRBJ2-1 TRBV5-1 once TGCGCCAGCAGCCCCCGGGACTCCCTAGAGGAGCAGTTCTTC CASSPRDSLEEQFF
NA TRBJ1-1 TRBV3-1/TRBV3-2 once TGTGCCAGCAGCCCACCGTCGGGGGGGAGGAACACTGAAGCTTTCTTT CASSPPSGGRNTEAFF
NA TRBJ2-5 TRBV6-2/TRBV6-3 NA TGTGCCAGCAGTTACTCTGAGAAAGAGACCCAGTACTTC CASSYSEKETQYF